The 30 T cell receptor beta chains below come from one sample, sequenced in a study of blood T cell repertoires in COVID-19. TCRdb keeps only in-frame clones here, not all; method: immunoSEQ multiplex PCR. The table records about 30,000 clones, 80% to 90% of them present only once. The sample was peripheral blood. The receptors stem from a human donor in a cohort sampled during active COVID-19.

This sequence joins TRBV6-5 and TRBJ2-5; 7 bases align to TRBD2. This CDR3 spans 14 amino acids. With 5 bases clipped from V and 4 bases from J, the junction kept 7 bases outside the gene matches. Germline V gene lookup returns CDR1 MNHEY and CDR2 SVGAGI. The CDR3 DNA reads TGTGCCAGCAGTCCTCTGGGCGGGAGAGAGACCCAGTACTTC. It specifies CASSPLGGRETQYF.

The chain uses TRBV6-2 or TRBV6-3 and TRBJ2-1, with a possible D match to TRBD2 (5 bases). Between the trimmed V and J ends, which lost 2 bases and 7 bases, there was a span of 12 bases. The CDR3 has 14 amino acids. Germline V lookup: CDR1 MNHEY, CDR2 SVGEGT. CDR3 sequence reads: CASSYPSGRNEQFF. CDR3 DNA sequence: TGTGCCAGCAGTTACCCGAGCGGCCGGAATGAGCAGTTCTTC.

V gene TRBV7-2 combines with J gene TRBJ1-5; TRBD1 is a possible D gene (6 bases). This CDR3 has 14 residues. The germline gives CDR1 SGHTA, CDR2 FQGNSA. V gave up 3 bases and J gave up 7 bases, with 13 bases separating them. CDR3 sequence: CASSLSRGGQPQHF. CDR3 in DNA: TGTGCCAGCAGCTTGAGCAGGGGTGGGCAGCCCCAGCATTTT.

This clone was seen only a few times. This sequence joins TRBV28 and TRBJ2-7, with D possibly matching TRBD1 (6 bases). The CDR3 runs 13 residues. CDR1 and CDR2 from the germline V gene are MDHEN and SYDVKM. Trimming shortened V by 3 bases and J by 3 bases, and 9 bases separated the two germline ends. As DNA, the CDR3 is TGTGCCAGCAGTTTCTCAGGGGTCTACGAGCAGTACTTC. The encoded protein is CASSFSGVYEQYF.

This clone occurred once. This chain joins TRBV7-9 and TRBJ2-3; 8 bases are a match to TRBD2. The ends lost 5 bases at V and 2 bases at J; junction bases unmatched: 6. Germline-derived CDR1 and CDR2 are SEHNR and FQNEAQ (reference sequence). This CDR3 has 15 amino acids. The CDR3: CASSLVSGVTDTQYF. CDR3 DNA sequence: TGTGCCAGCAGCCTAGTTAGCGGGGTCACAGATACGCAGTATTTT.

The genes are TRBV28 and TRBJ2-5, with a possible D match to TRBD1 (6 bases). The V gene's germline CDR1 is MDHEN and CDR2 SYDVKM. V was cut by 3 bases and J by 3 bases, with 20 bases left in between. The CDR3 is 17 residues long. CDR3 in DNA: TGTGCCAGCAGTTTTGGACGAGCTAAGGACAGAAAAGAGACCCAGTACTTC. Its protein product is CASSFGRAKDRKETQYF.

V gene TRBV5-1 combines with J gene TRBJ1-6; perhaps TRBD1 as D (5 bases). The CDR3 is 14 residues long. Germline V CDR1 and CDR2: SGHRS, YFSETQ. Trimming took off 3 bases at V and 7 bases at J, with 11 bases between the two ends. The CDR3 protein is CASSSGLENSPLHF. The CDR3 DNA reads TGCGCCAGCAGCTCGGGACTCGAGAATTCACCCCTCCACTTT.

The chain couples TRBV5-4 to TRBJ2-6, with 11 bases matching TRBD2. Trimming removed 3 bases from V and 10 bases from J; junction bases left unmatched: 6. This CDR3 region has 15 residues. Per the germline V gene, CDR1 is SGHNT and CDR2 is YYREEE (reference sequence). The CDR3 DNA sequence: TGTGCCAGCAGCTGGGGGACTAGCGGCACAAACGTCCTGACTTTC. This gives the protein CASSWGTSGTNVLTF.

This clone was observed once. J is TRBJ2-7 and V is TRBV13, with TRBD1 as a possible D gene (6 bases). Germline-derived CDR1 and CDR2 are PRHDT and FYEKMQ (reference sequence). The CDR3 is made up of 15 amino acids. Trimming removed 3 bases from V and 3 bases from J, with 15 bases in between. CDR3 nucleotide sequence: TGTGCCAGCAGCTTTAGGCCCCAGGGGCTCTACGAGCAGTACTTC. Translating it yields CASSFRPQGLYEQYF.

V usage is TRBV3-1 (or the pseudogene TRBV3-2) and J usage is TRBJ2-1; 9 bases align to TRBD2. V dropped 2 bases and J dropped 8; count of bases not matched to a gene: 4. CDR3 length: 14 amino acids. Germline CDR1 LGHDT, CDR2 YNNKEL (reference sequence). The CDR3: CASSQSGGFDEQFF. In DNA, the CDR3 is TGTGCCAGCAGCCAAAGCGGGGGGTTTGATGAGCAGTTCTTC.

The rearrangement joins TRBV11-2 to TRBJ2-5; perhaps TRBD2 as D (6 bases). V dropped 5 bases and J dropped 0 bases, with 13 bases sitting between them. The V gene's germline CDR1 is SGHAT and CDR2 FQNNGV. The CDR3 contains 15 residues. The DNA of the CDR3 is TGTGCCAGCAGCCCCATGGCGGGGAACCAAGAGACCCAGTACTTC. It encodes CASSPMAGNQETQYF.

The genes are TRBV3-1 (or the pseudogene TRBV3-2) and TRBJ2-1; D is ambiguous. The CDR3 totals 15 residues. CDR1 and CDR2 (germline): LGHDT, YNNKEL (reference sequence). Trimming left V 0 bases short and J 7 bases short, with 13 bases between. DNA of the CDR3: TGTGCCAGCAGCCAAGAGTGGGCCACCCGGAATGAGCAGTTCTTC. The encoded protein is CASSQEWATRNEQFF.

Turning to this clone: This sample also contains other DNA sequences that code for the same CDR3. The chain carries TRBV4-3 and TRBJ1-5; D is possibly TRBD1 (6 bases). CDR1 LGHNA and CDR2 YSLEER come from the germline V gene. CDR3 length: 15 residues. Trimming shortened V by 0 bases and J by 1 base, and 7 bases separated the two germline ends. The CDR3 DNA reads TGCGCCAGCAGCCAAGACAGGGGAAGCAATCAGCCCCAGCATTTT. This translates into CASSQDRGSNQPQHF.

The gene calls are TRBV2 and TRBJ1-6; possible D gene TRBD1, 6 bases. Germline values: CDR1 SNHLY, CDR2 FYNNEI. The CDR3 runs to 15 residues. Trimming removed 8 bases at V and 1 base at J, with 12 bases between. The DNA for the CDR3 is TGTGCCAGCTTGCCAGGACAGTCCTATAATTCACCCCTCCACTTT. It encodes CASLPGQSYNSPLHF.

The chain is built from TRBV7-3 and TRBJ2-1; 7 bases line up with TRBD1. V shed 5 bases and J 9 bases; nucleotides not matched to a gene: 10. The CDR3 totals 14 residues. The germline CDR1 and CDR2 sequences are SGHTA and FQGTGA. The CDR3 protein is CASSPRGPRGEQFF. The CDR3 DNA sequence: TGTGCCAGCAGCCCGAGGGGGCCGCGAGGTGAGCAGTTCTTC. Full variable domain (missing parts from reference TRBV7-3 and TRBJ2-1): GAGVSQTPSNKVTEKGKYVELRCDPISGHTALYWYRQSLGQGPEFLIYFQGTGAADDSGLPNDRFFAVRPEGSVSTLKIQRTERGDSAVYLCASSPRGPRGEQFFGPGTRLTVL.

The DNA of the CDR3 is TGCGCCAGCAGCCAAACTGTAACCGGGACAGGGGGGAACTATGGCTACACCTTC. Translating gives CASSQTVTGTGGNYGYTF. V gene TRBV4-1 combines with J gene TRBJ1-2, with 11 positions matching TRBD1. J lost 2 bases, V lost 2 bases, and 10 bases had no gene match. There are 18 residues in the CDR3. Germline V lookup: CDR1 MGHRA, CDR2 YSYEKL.

The CDR3 is CASSSGMVGELFF. The CDR3 region has the DNA TGTGCCAGCAGTTCAGGGATGGTGGGGGAGCTGTTTTTT. The gene calls are TRBV9 and TRBJ2-2, with a possible D match to TRBD1 (5 bases). Looked up from germline, CDR1 is SGDLS and CDR2 is YYNGEE. This CDR3 is 13 amino acids long. V lost 5 bases and J lost 8, with 13 bases in between. The complete variable domain, with remaining parts taken from reference TRBV9 and TRBJ2-2, reads DSGVTQTPKHLITATGQRVTLRCSPRSGDLSVYWYQQSLDQGLQFLIQYYNGEERAKGNILERFSAQQFPDLHSELNLSSLELGDSALYFCASSSGMVGELFFGEGSRLTVL.

The table lists this clone with a count of one. This sequence joins TRBV15 and TRBJ2-1; no clear D gene. The CDR3 consists of 16 residues. The V gene lost 1 base and the J gene lost 0 bases, with 10 bases spanning the gap. Germline CDR1 is LNHNV and CDR2 is YYDKDF (reference sequence). The CDR3 region has the DNA TGTGCCACCAGCAGAGGACTCATGAGCTCCTACAATGAGCAGTTCTTC. Amino acid sequence: CATSRGLMSSYNEQFF.

The CDR3 spells CASSLQGATEAFF. Written as DNA, the CDR3 is TGTGCCAGCAGCTTACAGGGGGCCACTGAAGCTTTCTTT. The genes are TRBV5-8 and TRBJ1-1; 9 nucleotides line up with TRBD1. The V gene's germline CDR1 is SGHTS and CDR2 YDEGEE. V shed 2 bases, J shed 4 bases, and the junction held 0 bases outside the gene matches. The CDR3 runs 13 residues.

This sequence joins TRBV28 and TRBJ1-6; 9 bases agree with TRBD1. The CDR3 is 19 residues long. Trimming at V came to 6 bases and at J to 8 bases, leaving 20 bases not matched to a gene. Germline CDR1 is MDHEN and CDR2 is SYDVKM. CDR3 nucleotide sequence: TGTGCCAGCAGCCACGCCAGACTAATACTAAGACAGGGGGATTCACCCCTCCACTTT. Amino acid sequence: CASSHARLILRQGDSPLHF.

Only one count was recorded for this clone. J is TRBJ2-2 and V is TRBV23-1, with D perhaps matching TRBD2 (5 bases). TRBV23-1 is sorted into the ORF group, with uncertain function. V was trimmed by 2 bases and J by 6 bases, leaving 22 bases between them. CDR3 length: 18 amino acids. CDR3 sequence: CASSQGFCGLHRAGELFF. CDR3 in DNA: TGCGCCAGCAGTCAAGGGTTCTGCGGGCTCCATCGGGCCGGGGAGCTGTTTTTT.

The chain recombines TRBV7-9 with TRBJ2-7; weak D call: TRBD2 (5 bases). Germline values: CDR1 SEHNR, CDR2 FQNEAQ (reference sequence). The CDR3 runs to 15 residues. V lost 2 bases and J 2 bases, leaving 13 bases between the germline ends. This CDR3 reads CASSLTRTATYEQYF. In DNA form, the CDR3 reads TGTGCCAGCAGCTTAACCCGGACTGCTACCTACGAGCAGTACTTC.

In its sample, this clone is medium-sized. The chain uses TRBV4-2 and TRBJ2-7; D gene ambiguous. V lost 0 bases and J 4 bases, leaving 13 bases between the germline ends. Germline assignment: CDR1 LGHNA and CDR2 YNFKEQ. This CDR3 comprises 15 residues. CDR3 coding DNA: TGTGCCAGCAGCCAAGAATGGCCGGGTCGGTACGAGCAGTACTTC. Translation: CASSQEWPGRYEQYF.

The chain is built from TRBV6-5 and TRBJ2-2, with 7 bases aligning to TRBD2. Looked up from germline, CDR1 is MNHEY and CDR2 is SVGAGI. V lost 7 bases, J lost 3 bases, and 8 bases stayed unmatched. CDR3 length: 15 amino acids. The CDR3 spells CASNQGGTYTGELFF. DNA for the CDR3: TGTGCCAGCAACCAGGGAGGGACGTACACCGGGGAGCTGTTTTTT.

The chain couples TRBV4-3 to TRBJ1-4; TRBD1 matches at 7 bases. CDR3 length: 14 residues. The germline V gene encodes CDR1 LGHNA and CDR2 YSLEER. Trimming removed 4 bases from V and 3 bases from J; junction bases left unmatched: 2. The CDR3 protein is CASSPGTANEKLFF. The CDR3 bases are TGCGCCAGCAGCCCCGGGACAGCTAATGAAAAACTGTTTTTT.

CDR3 nucleotides: TGTGCCAGTAGCGCATCTACAGGGATTGAAAAACTGTTTTTT. Protein: CASSASTGIEKLFF. The V call is TRBV19, the J call TRBJ1-4; D might be TRBD1 (6 bases). CDR1 is LNHDA, CDR2 SQIVND, per germline (reference sequence). CDR3 size: 14 residues. Trimming cost V 6 bases and J 7 bases, with 15 bases left between them.

The V gene is TRBV3-1 (or the pseudogene TRBV3-2), the J gene TRBJ2-3; 12 nucleotides line up with TRBD2. The CDR3 consists of 19 residues. Per germline, CDR1 LGHDT and CDR2 YNNKEL (reference sequence). V gave up 4 bases and J gave up 5 bases; unmatched junction bases: 16. The CDR3: CASSLNLAGGPLEIDTQYF. The CDR3 coding sequence is TGTGCCAGCAGCCTTAATCTAGCGGGGGGGCCTTTAGAAATAGATACGCAGTATTTT.

The gene calls are TRBV7-9 and TRBJ1-6; D is undetermined. CDR3 length: 14 residues. V lost 6 bases to trimming and J lost 4 bases, with 10 bases between them. From germline, CDR1 is SEHNR and CDR2 FQNEAQ (reference sequence). CDR3 nucleotide sequence: TGTGCCAGCAGTCCAGGTGATTATAATTCACCCCTCCACTTT. As protein: CASSPGDYNSPLHF.

In this sample, this clone turned up once. The rearrangement links TRBV6-5 to TRBJ2-7, with 8 bases fitting TRBD2. The J segment lost 2 bases and the V segment lost 5 bases, leaving 5 bases of the junction unmatched. Germline loops: CDR1 MNHEY, CDR2 SVGAGI. This CDR3 contains 14 residues. CDR3 nucleotides: TGTGCCAGCAGTCTAAGCGGGGGTCCCTACGAGCAGTACTTC. Protein product: CASSLSGGPYEQYF.

The chain joins TRBV29-1 to TRBJ2-7; TRBD2 aligns across 8 bases. Germline CDR1 and CDR2: SQVTM and ANQGSEA. Trimming cost V 5 bases and J 0 bases; bases outside gene matches: 12. The CDR3 consists of 16 residues. CDR3 bases: TGCAGCGTTAAGGGGAATTGGCGGGGGGACTCCTACGAGCAGTACTTC. It yields the protein CSVKGNWRGDSYEQYF.